The 18 T cell receptor beta chains below all came from one sample that was sequenced in a study of cytomegalovirus exposure and HLA in healthy donors (dated 2017 in TCRdb). The protocol used for the library was the immunoSEQ multiplex PCR assay. TCRdb stores this immuneACCESS table with in-frame sequences only. Part of the clones is absent; in the studies checked, under half of the shortfall reflects unresolved V genes, and no reason is known for the rest. The table for this sample lists fewer than 95,000 clones; 84% of them were counted only once. Roughly 12% of the sample is taken by the ten largest. Sequences were obtained from PBMCs. The receptor set was obtained from a woman between 18 and 30 years old in good health and CMV-seropositive.

This clone was found a few times. The gene calls are TRBV19 and TRBJ1-5; D possibly corresponds to TRBD1 (5 bases). The CDR3 spans 13 residues. V lost 10 bases and J lost 5, with 15 bases in between. CDR1 LNHDA and CDR2 SQIVND come from the germline V gene (reference sequence). Here the CDR3 reads CATAGEFDQPQHF. The CDR3 bases are TGTGCCACCGCGGGGGAATTCGATCAGCCCCAGCATTTT.

The chain links TRBV6-5 to TRBJ2-7; 7 bases align to TRBD1. The CDR3 consists of 13 residues. V lost 2 bases and J lost 5; bases outside the gene matches: 3. Germline V gives CDR1 MNHEY, CDR2 SVGAGI. The CDR3 loop is CASSYDREHEQYF. The CDR3 nucleotides read TGTGCCAGCAGTTACGACAGGGAACACGAGCAGTACTTC.

This chain connects TRBV15 to TRBJ1-5; 8 nucleotides line up with TRBD1. The germline gives CDR1 LNHNV, CDR2 YYDKDF (reference sequence). Losses at the gene ends were 5 bases for V and 6 bases for J; bases not matched to a gene: 9. The CDR3 has 15 residues. CDR3 sequence: CATSPGQVVTQPQHF. CDR3 bases: TGTGCCACCAGCCCGGGACAGGTGGTGACTCAGCCCCAGCATTTT.

This clone was seen a single time. This chain links TRBV5-6 with TRBJ2-5; TRBD1 might be the D (5 bases). CDR1 SGHDT and CDR2 YYEEEE come from the germline V gene. V was shortened by 2 bases and J by 3 bases, with 11 bases between the two germline ends. This CDR3 has 14 residues. The CDR3 reads CASSLVSDKETQYF. In DNA form, the CDR3 reads TGTGCCAGCAGCTTAGTGTCGGACAAAGAGACCCAGTACTTC.

This clone was seen only a few times. The CDR3 region is CASSLSGDEQYF. The CDR3 DNA sequence: TGTGCCAGCAGTTTATCGGGTGACGAGCAGTACTTC. This chain joins TRBV28 and TRBJ2-7; D unresolved. Germline V gene sequence: CDR1 MDHEN, CDR2 SYDVKM. Trimming removed 1 base at V and 5 bases at J, with 6 bases between. The length of the CDR3 is 12 residues.

The V gene is TRBV2, the J gene TRBJ1-2; D not resolved. V lost 9 bases and J lost 3, with 14 bases in between. Germline-derived CDR1 and CDR2 are SNHLY and FYNNEI. The CDR3 length is 13 residues. CDR3 sequence: CARRSDGDYGYTF. Here the CDR3 DNA reads TGTGCCAGGAGATCAGACGGGGACTATGGCTACACCTTC.

The gene calls are TRBV7-2 and TRBJ1-5, with D tentatively TRBD1 (5 bases). CDR1 and CDR2 from the germline V gene are SGHTA and FQGNSA. Trimming removed 5 bases from V and 3 bases from J, with 17 bases in between. This CDR3 region has 16 residues. The CDR3 is CASSPTAGGNNQPQHF. The CDR3 DNA reads TGTGCCAGCAGCCCAACCGCCGGGGGAAACAATCAGCCCCAGCATTTT.

The chain links TRBV27 to TRBJ1-1; D gene uncertain. Germline CDR1 and CDR2: MNHEY and SMNVEV (reference sequence). This CDR3 has 13 amino acids. Trimming left V 3 bases short and J 1 base short, with 6 bases between. Written as DNA, the CDR3 is TGTGCCAGCAGTTTCAACGGGAACACTGAAGCTTTCTTT. It yields the protein CASSFNGNTEAFF.

The chain employs TRBV5-1 and TRBJ2-6; TRBD2 might be the D (6 bases). Trimming shortened V by 4 bases and J by 4 bases, and 9 bases separated the two germline ends. The germline CDR1 and CDR2 sequences are SGHRS and YFSETQ. The CDR3 spans 14 residues. The CDR3 reads CASSPGDGANVLTF. Here the CDR3 DNA reads TGCGCCAGCAGCCCGGGGGACGGGGCCAACGTCCTGACTTTC.

V usage is TRBV5-1 and J usage is TRBJ1-6; TRBD1 agrees at 9 bases. CDR3 length: 18 amino acids. V was clipped by 0 bases and J by 7 bases; unmatched bases: 11. The germline V gene has CDR1 SGHRS and CDR2 YFSETQ. CDR3 coding DNA: TGCGCCAGCAGCTTGGAGGGGCCGGGACAGGGACCCAATTCACCCCTCCACTTT. It yields the protein CASSLEGPGQGPNSPLHF.

The CDR3 DNA sequence: TGTGCCAGCAGGGACAAGGGCTTCTACGAGCAGTACTTC. This codes for CASRDKGFYEQYF. The chain carries TRBV2 and TRBJ2-7; a possible D gene is TRBD1 (5 bases). V was clipped by 6 bases and J by 3 bases, with 12 bases between them. This CDR3 has 13 residues. CDR1 is SNHLY, CDR2 FYNNEI, per germline. Full variable domain (outside the CDR3, taken from reference TRBV2 and TRBJ2-7): EPEVTQTPSHQVTQMGQEVILRCVPISNHLYFYWYRQILGQKVEFLVSFYNNEISEKSEIFDDQFSVERPDGSNFTLKIRSTKLEDSAMYFCASRDKGFYEQYFGPGTRLTVT.

The rearrangement joins TRBV27 to TRBJ2-7; 7 bases align to TRBD1. This CDR3 is built from 13 residues. The trim removed 8 bases at V and 4 bases at J, leaving 8 bases unmatched. Germline V gives CDR1 MNHEY, CDR2 SMNVEV (reference sequence). The CDR3 region is CASGPGTAYEQYF. The CDR3 bases are TGTGCCAGCGGTCCCGGGACAGCATACGAGCAGTACTTC.

The CDR3 bases are TGTGCCAGCAATCTACAGGGGCCGAACACCGGGGAGCTGTTTTTT. It translates to CASNLQGPNTGELFF. The chain employs TRBV2 and TRBJ2-2, with 7 nucleotides matching TRBD1. CDR3 length: 15 amino acids. Germline V gene data show CDR1 as SNHLY and CDR2 as FYNNEI. The trim removed 7 bases at V and 0 bases at J, leaving 5 bases unmatched.

The chain is built from TRBV30 and TRBJ2-3, with unresolved D. Germline V gene sequence: CDR1 GTSNPN, CDR2 SVGIG (reference sequence). The V end was cut by 0 bases, the J end by 6 bases, with 10 bases between. The CDR3 has 13 amino acids. CDR3 bases: TGTGCCTGGAGTGTACGGGTCCGGGATACGCAGTATTTT. Translated, it gives CAWSVRVRDTQYF.

The genes are TRBV19 and TRBJ1-6, with D possibly TRBD1 on 6 matching bases. CDR3 length: 14 amino acids. The V and J ends lost 1 base and 7 bases respectively, with 8 bases between them. The germline V gene encodes CDR1 LNHDA and CDR2 SQIVND (reference sequence). CDR3 in DNA: TGTGCCAGTAGTATAGGGACAGCCAATTCACCCCTCCACTTT. Translation: CASSIGTANSPLHF.

The chain joins TRBV7-9 to TRBJ2-4; 11 nucleotides line up with TRBD1. CDR1 is SEHNR, CDR2 FQNEAQ, per germline (reference sequence). The length of the CDR3 is 17 residues. J was trimmed by 1 base and V by 1 base; bases with no gene match: 3. The CDR3 DNA follows: TGTGCCAGCAGCTTAGTCGGACAGGGGGCTGCCAAAAACATTCAGTACTTC. This translates into CASSLVGQGAAKNIQYF.

This sequence joins TRBV27 and TRBJ1-5, with a weak D call TRBD1 (5 bases). The germline gives CDR1 MNHEY, CDR2 SMNVEV (reference sequence). Trimming cost V 4 bases and J 0 bases, with 13 bases left between them. The CDR3 is 16 amino acids. The CDR3 region has the DNA TGTGCCAGCAGTTCCAGGACATGGGATAGCAATCAGCCCCAGCATTTT. It yields the protein CASSSRTWDSNQPQHF.

The V and J genes are TRBV28 and TRBJ2-2; possibly TRBD2 for D (6 bases). Per the germline V gene, CDR1 is MDHEN and CDR2 is SYDVKM. The CDR3 sequence is 12 residues long. Trimming stripped 10 bases from V and 5 bases from J, with 11 bases between. The CDR3 loop is CANDGGTGELFF. Here the CDR3 DNA reads TGTGCCAACGATGGGGGGACCGGGGAGCTGTTTTTT.